This TCR beta chain was sequenced for a study of cytomegalovirus exposure and HLA in healthy donors. Regarding the study as a whole: Several of the most significant clusters appeared, in a later analysis, to be linked to common viral pathogens. Researchers counted roughly 160 TCR beta chains as cytomegalovirus-associated.

The donors, nominally healthy at sampling, likely had unrecorded immune exposures. Comment on this clone: Its cognate antigen is unknown.

PCR primers comprised 60 Vbeta and 13 Jbeta primers. Clones were read by immunoSEQ multiplex PCR, and TCRdb kept only the in-frame ones, dropping some. The sample holds 150,000 to 200,000 clones, roughly 85% seen once. The sequencing input was PBMCs. The TCR originated in a woman in her fifties or sixties in good health and CMV-seronegative.

The CDR3 bases are TGTGCCAGCAGTGCCTCCCCCCTCGGGCAGTACTTC. It translates to CASSASPLGQYF. This chain connects TRBV25-1 to TRBJ2-7; no definite D call. The V end was cut by 4 bases, the J end by 9 bases, with 13 bases between. The CDR3 has 12 amino acids. Germline values: CDR1 MGHDK, CDR2 SYGVNS.